A single sample is the source of the 13 T cell receptor beta chains below, sequenced in a study of T cells in Graves' hyperthyroidism and ophthalmopathy. Amplified TCR beta CDR3 regions derived from RNA transcripts. The HTBI primer set drove a first-round RT-PCR of the TCR CDR3. TCRdb passed the multiplex PCR reads through MiXCR, listing each CDR3 protein once. The sample consists of a few hundred thousand distinct CDR3 sequences, roughly an eighth of them appearing once. The sequencing input was blood. Receptor source: a woman in her thirties or forties with Graves' ophthalmopathy.

This clonotype was seen many times. The chain is built from TRBV20-1 and TRBJ2-3; D is ambiguous. Germline-derived CDR1 and CDR2 are DFQATT and SNEGSKA (reference sequence). The CDR3 covers 14 residues. V was clipped by 0 bases and J by 4 bases, with 11 bases between them. As DNA, the CDR3 is TGCAGTGCTAGAGATGGGATTGGTGCAGATACGCAGTATTTT. It translates to CSARDGIGADTQYF.

This clonotype was seen ten or more times. The chain links TRBV19 to TRBJ2-7; TRBD2 agrees at 7 bases. Trimming cost V 6 bases and J 7 bases; bases outside gene matches: 12. Germline loops: CDR1 LNHDA, CDR2 SQIVND (reference sequence). CDR3 length: 14 residues. CDR3 residues: CASSNLAARREQYF. Here the CDR3 DNA reads TGTGCCAGTAGCAACCTAGCGGCGCGTCGAGAGCAGTACTTC.

This chain uses TRBV7-9 with TRBJ1-2, with D hard to call. CDR1 is SEHNR, CDR2 FQNEAQ, per germline (reference sequence). This CDR3 spans 15 amino acids. Deletions cut 5 bases from V and 7 bases from J, with 20 bases between. CDR3 amino acids: CASSQVGGGGRGYTF. In nucleotides, the CDR3 is TGTGCCAGCAGCCAAGTTGGAGGAGGAGGTCGTGGCTACACCTTC. Using reference TRBV7-9 and TRBJ1-2 for the parts outside the CDR3, the full variable domain is DTGVSQNPRHKITKRGQNVTFRCDPISEHNRLYWYRQTLGQGPEFLTYFQNEAQLEKSRLLSDRFSAERPKGSFSTLEIQRTEQGDSAMYLCASSQVGGGGRGYTFGSGTRLTVV.

The V call is TRBV6-1, the J call TRBJ2-1; 10 bases align to TRBD2. The CDR3 has 17 residues. CDR1 is MNHNS and CDR2 is SASEGT in the germline V gene. V lost 6 bases and J lost 4; bases outside the gene matches: 12. CDR3 amino acids: CASRRTSGYPRYNEQFF. The DNA for the CDR3 is TGTGCCAGCAGGAGGACTAGCGGATATCCCCGTTACAATGAGCAGTTCTTC.

This clonotype was recorded a few times. V and J are TRBV5-4 and TRBJ2-2, with D perhaps matching TRBD1 or TRBD2 (7 bases each). V lost 3 bases, J lost 6 bases, and 18 bases lay in between. CDR1 and CDR2 from the germline V gene are SGHNT and YYREEE (reference sequence). The CDR3 is made up of 16 amino acids. The chain's CDR3 is CASSSRAGGVAGELFF. The CDR3 bases are TGTGCCAGCAGCTCCCGGGCAGGGGGGGTTGCCGGGGAGCTGTTTTTT.

The sample holds many counts of this clonotype. This chain uses TRBV7-2 with TRBJ1-4; D ambiguous. The CDR3 totals 11 residues. CDR1 is SGHTA, CDR2 FQGNSA, per germline. Trimming left V 3 bases short and J 8 bases short, with 4 bases between. The CDR3 reads CASSFEEKLFF. In DNA form, the CDR3 reads TGTGCCAGCAGCTTTGAGGAAAAACTGTTTTTT.

The table lists this clonotype with many counts. J is TRBJ1-6 and V is TRBV7-2; D unclear. The germline CDR1 and CDR2 sequences are SGHTA and FQGNSA. This CDR3 has 16 amino acids. V was clipped by 1 base and J by 7 bases, with 14 bases between them. DNA of the CDR3: TGTGCCAGCAGCTTAGGTTTAGGCAGACAAAATTCACCCCTCCACTTT. The encoded protein is CASSLGLGRQNSPLHF.

In its sample, this clonotype was seen many times. This chain joins TRBV29-1 and TRBJ1-1; possible D gene TRBD1, 5 bases. The CDR3 sequence is 12 residues long. Germline CDR1 SQVTM, CDR2 ANQGSEA. V gave up 4 bases and J gave up 7 bases, with 13 bases separating them. The CDR3 region has the DNA TGCAGCGTTGGAGGTCAGGGATATGAAGCTTTCTTT. Protein product: CSVGGQGYEAFF. Together with reference TRBV29-1 and TRBJ1-1, the CDR3 gives the full variable domain: SAVISQKPSRDICQRGTSLTIQCQVDSQVTMMFWYRQQPGQSLTLIATANQGSEATYESGFVIDKFPISRPNLTFSTLTVSNMSPEDSSIYLCSVGGQGYEAFFGQGTRLTVV.

The chain links TRBV7-9 to TRBJ1-4, with D possibly being TRBD1 (5 bases). Germline CDR1 and CDR2: SEHNR and FQNEAQ (reference sequence). The CDR3 runs 17 residues. The V end was cut by 5 bases, the J end by 0 bases, with 16 bases between. The CDR3 sequence is CASSEGFLGATNEKLFF. CDR3 nucleotide sequence: TGTGCCAGCAGCGAGGGGTTTTTGGGTGCAACTAATGAAAAACTGTTTTTT.

The rearrangement joins TRBV14 to TRBJ1-6, with unresolved D. Per germline, CDR1 SGHDN and CDR2 FVKESK. This CDR3 is 13 amino acids long. The V gene lost 4 bases and the J gene lost 10 bases, with 11 bases spanning the gap. The DNA for the CDR3 is TGTGCCAGCAGCCGCGCGGCACGATCACCCCTCCACTTT. Protein sequence: CASSRAARSPLHF.

A few counts support this clonotype. This sequence joins TRBV4-2 and TRBJ1-6; no firm D call. Deletions cut 0 bases from V and 10 bases from J, with 10 bases between. This CDR3 region has 14 residues. From germline, CDR1 is LGHNA and CDR2 YNFKEQ. CDR3 nucleotide sequence: TGTGCCAGCAGCCAAGATCTTAGGTACTCACCCCTCCACTTT. Translating gives CASSQDLRYSPLHF.

This clonotype came up a few times. The chain is built from TRBV4-3 and TRBJ1-5; TRBD1 matches at 8 bases. With 0 bases clipped from V and 6 bases from J, the junction kept 7 bases outside the gene matches. Germline CDR1 and CDR2: LGHNA and YSLEER. This CDR3 is built from 16 residues. CDR3 in amino acids: CASSQDSRTGSQPQHF. The CDR3 coding sequence is TGCGCCAGCAGCCAAGATAGCAGGACAGGGAGTCAGCCCCAGCATTTT.

This clonotype was seen at least ten times. The rearrangement uses TRBV28 and TRBJ2-1; 9 nucleotides line up with TRBD2. This CDR3 is 14 amino acids long. Germline V gene lookup returns CDR1 MDHEN and CDR2 SYDVKM. Trimming removed 5 bases from V and 8 bases from J; junction bases left unmatched: 7. Written as DNA, the CDR3 is TGTGCCAGCAGTACATCCGGGACTAGCTATGAGCAGTTCTTC. Encoded protein: CASSTSGTSYEQFF.